A single sample is the source of the 26 T cell receptor beta chains below, sequenced in a study of T cells in Graves' hyperthyroidism and ophthalmopathy. RNA transcripts yielded amplified TCR beta CDR3 regions. First-round RT-PCR of the TCR CDR3 relied on the HTBI primer set. TCRdb fed the multiplex PCR reads into MiXCR, producing one record per CDR3 protein. The sample includes 500,000 to 800,000 distinct CDR3 sequences, roughly 46% of them seen just once. The sequencing sample was made of peripheral blood or thyroid tissue (not recorded which). The receptors come from an adult man with Graves' disease, either hyperthyroidism or ophthalmopathy (not recorded which).

This chain joins TRBV6-6 and TRBJ1-1; 10 nucleotides line up with TRBD1. The CDR3 covers 15 residues. CDR1 is MNHNY, CDR2 SVGAGI, per germline (reference sequence). V lost 5 bases and J lost 4; bases outside the gene matches: 7. The CDR3 sequence is CASSTKTGGFTEAFF. The CDR3 DNA sequence: TGTGCCAGCAGTACAAAGACAGGGGGCTTCACTGAAGCTTTCTTT.

The chain is built from TRBV11-1 and TRBJ2-7, with a tentative D call TRBD1 (5 bases). This CDR3 region has 14 residues. CDR1 and CDR2 (germline): SGHAT, FQDESV (reference sequence). Trimming removed 5 bases at V and 1 base at J, with 12 bases between. CDR3 protein: CASSLGVDSYEQYF. CDR3 sequence (DNA): TGTGCCAGCAGCCTAGGGGTAGATTCCTACGAGCAGTACTTC.

The rearrangement uses TRBV12-3 or TRBV12-4 and TRBJ2-5; 11 nucleotides match TRBD2. The CDR3 covers 16 residues. V dropped 6 bases and J dropped 1; count of bases not matched to a gene: 7. CDR3 coding DNA: TGTGCCAGCAGCTCCCGGACTAGCGGGCTCCAAGAGACCCAGTACTTC. Translated, it gives CASSSRTSGLQETQYF.

About this clonotype itself: This sequence may be a read error, since a much larger clone differs from it by one base. The J gene is TRBJ1-2, the V gene TRBV10-3, with D perhaps matching TRBD1 (5 bases). Per the germline V gene, CDR1 is ENHRY and CDR2 is SYGVKD. Trimming shortened V by 3 bases and J by 4 bases, and 12 bases separated the two germline ends. The CDR3 is 14 residues long. CDR3 bases: TGTGCCATCAGTGAACTGGGACGGGCCTATGGCTACACCTTC. Protein product: CAISELGRAYGYTF.

This clonotype came up many times. The CDR3 here is CASSLRWSRGADTEAFF. The DNA for the CDR3 is TGTGCCAGCAGCTTAAGGTGGTCCAGGGGCGCGGACACTGAAGCTTTCTTT. This rearrangement joins TRBV7-2 to TRBJ1-1; possibly TRBD1 for D (6 bases). The CDR3 contains 17 residues. V was shortened by 2 bases and J by 3 bases, with 19 bases between the two germline ends. Looked up from germline, CDR1 is SGHTA and CDR2 is FQGNSA.

The gene calls are TRBV12-3 or TRBV12-4 and TRBJ1-2; D is uncertain. V was clipped by 1 base and J by 8 bases, with 11 bases between them. The CDR3 is 13 amino acids. The CDR3 region is CASSLEGVEGYTF. The CDR3, as DNA: TGTGCCAGCAGTTTAGAGGGAGTGGAGGGCTACACCTTC.

V is TRBV29-1 and J is TRBJ1-2, with 7 positions matching TRBD1. The CDR3 consists of 13 residues. V gave up 6 bases and J gave up 3 bases; unmatched junction bases: 7. The V gene's germline CDR1 is SQVTM and CDR2 ANQGSEA. Here the CDR3 DNA reads TGCAGCGTATACAGGGGAGCCGACTATGGCTACACCTTC. It codes for CSVYRGADYGYTF.

This chain uses TRBV25-1 with TRBJ1-2, with 10 bases that match TRBD1. The germline V gene encodes CDR1 MGHDK and CDR2 SYGVNS. The CDR3 runs 15 residues. The trim removed 4 bases at V and 6 bases at J, leaving 8 bases unmatched. In nucleotides, the CDR3 is TGTGCCAGCAGTGTATCCAGGGACAGGGGTGATGGCTACACCTTC. This encodes CASSVSRDRGDGYTF.

This chain links TRBV2 with TRBJ1-2, with 8 bases aligning to TRBD1. The germline gives CDR1 SNHLY, CDR2 FYNNEI. CDR3 length: 13 amino acids. The CDR3 sequence is CAREGQGARGYTF. The CDR3 nucleotides are TGTGCTAGAGAAGGGCAGGGGGCGCGTGGCTACACCTTC.

This chain joins TRBV25-1 and TRBJ1-5; D unresolved. This CDR3 is 11 amino acids long. V gave up 9 bases and J gave up 5 bases, with 8 bases separating them. The germline V gene has CDR1 MGHDK and CDR2 SYGVNS. In nucleotides, the CDR3 is TGTGCCAGTGATGACCATCAGCCCCAGCATTTT. It specifies CASDDHQPQHF.

This clonotype was found many times. The J gene is TRBJ2-5, the V gene TRBV12-3 or TRBV12-4; 7 nucleotides match TRBD1. V lost 6 bases to trimming and J lost 5 bases; unmatched junction nucleotides: 6. The length of the CDR3 is 13 residues. The DNA for the CDR3 is TGTGCCAGCAGCTTACAGGGGCGGGAGACCCAGTACTTC. Translating it yields CASSLQGRETQYF.

This clonotype was counted ten times or more. The junction departs from the called germline gene at one end, perhaps through a read error. V and J are TRBV10-3 and TRBJ1-1; no definite D call. Germline loops: CDR1 ENHRY, CDR2 SYGVKD. This CDR3 spans 12 amino acids. The DNA for the CDR3 is TGTGCCATCGGTGAGGGCGAAACTGAAGCTTTCTTT. This encodes CAIGEGETEAFF.

The chain carries TRBV15 and TRBJ1-5; possibly TRBD1 for D (6 bases). Germline CDR1 and CDR2: LNHNV and YYDKDF (reference sequence). Trimming took off 3 bases at V and 0 bases at J, with 12 bases between the two ends. The CDR3 has 16 residues. This CDR3 reads CATSSLRGNSNQPQHF. The CDR3 nucleotides read TGTGCCACCAGCAGTTTAAGGGGGAATAGCAATCAGCCCCAGCATTTT.

The V call is TRBV2, the J call TRBJ1-5; tentative D call: TRBD1 (5 bases). Germline assignment: CDR1 SNHLY and CDR2 FYNNEI. The CDR3 contains 14 residues. V was pared by 8 bases and J by 6 bases, with 17 bases between. The CDR3 reads CASGHQGEAQPQHF. CDR3 bases: TGTGCCAGCGGCCATCAGGGTGAGGCTCAGCCCCAGCATTTT.

Of note for this clonotype: The junction departs from germline at one end; a sequencing error may be responsible. The V and J genes are TRBV10-2 and TRBJ1-6; a possible D gene is TRBD1 (5 bases). CDR3 length equals 13 residues. Germline V CDR1 and CDR2: WSHSY, SAAADI. The CDR3: CAISDGGGSPLHF. The DNA of the CDR3 is TGCGCCATCAGTGACGGCGGGGGGTCACCCCTCCACTTT.

This clonotype was seen only a few times. This chain connects TRBV12-3 or TRBV12-4 to TRBJ1-5; D might be TRBD1 (6 bases). CDR3 length equals 14 residues. Trimming stripped 6 bases from V and 6 bases from J, with 15 bases between. The CDR3 is CASRGAGVGQPQHF. The CDR3, as DNA: TGTGCCAGCAGGGGGGCAGGGGTGGGTCAGCCCCAGCATTTT.

This chain links TRBV7-9 with TRBJ2-7; D is ambiguous. The CDR3 is made up of 9 amino acids. Germline V gene sequence: CDR1 SEHNR, CDR2 FQNEAQ (reference sequence). CDR3 DNA sequence: TGTGCCAGCAGCTTATCACCGCAGGTC. This sequence encodes CASSLSPQV.

Here the CDR3 reads CASTRDYTGELFF. CDR3 nucleotide sequence: TGTGCCAGTACGCGAGACTACACCGGGGAGCTGTTTTTT. J is TRBJ2-2 and V is TRBV19; the D is unclear. Germline values: CDR1 LNHDA, CDR2 SQIVND (reference sequence). Trimming took 7 bases from V and 3 from J, leaving 9 bases between them. The CDR3 loop spans 13 amino acids.

The CDR3 sequence: CASSSGLLNYGYTF. The CDR3 nucleotides read TGCGCCAGCAGTTCAGGACTACTTAACTATGGCTACACCTTC. The chain links TRBV5-1 to TRBJ1-2; D gene ambiguous. This CDR3 region has 14 residues. Germline V gene data show CDR1 as SGHRS and CDR2 as YFSETQ. The V end was cut by 5 bases, the J end by 1 base, with 12 bases between. Complete variable domain (other parts from reference TRBV5-1 and TRBJ1-2): KAGVTQTPRYLIKTRGQQVTLSCSPISGHRSVSWYQQTPGQGLQFLFEYFSETQRNKGNFPGRFSGRQFSNSRSEMNVSTLELGDSALYLCASSSGLLNYGYTFGSGTRLTVV.

This clonotype turned up a few times. The V and J genes are TRBV7-9 and TRBJ1-2; 10 bases match TRBD1. V was pared by 5 bases and J by 8 bases, with 5 bases of the junction left unmatched. Germline assignment: CDR1 SEHNR and CDR2 FQNEAQ (reference sequence). This CDR3 contains 13 residues. This CDR3 reads CASSRDRGSGYTF. The DNA of the CDR3 is TGTGCCAGCAGCCGGGACAGGGGATCCGGCTACACCTTC.

This clonotype was seen a single time. A much larger clone is a single base away; this may be a read error. CDR3 in amino acids: CASSGQGKTYNSPPHF. The CDR3 DNA is TGTGCCAGCAGTGGACAGGGAAAGACCTATAATTCACCCCCCCACTTT. The chain carries TRBV2 and TRBJ1-6, with 7 nucleotides matching TRBD1. Germline V lookup: CDR1 SNHLY, CDR2 FYNNEI. There are 16 residues in the CDR3.

V usage is TRBV10-3 and J usage is TRBJ2-7; a possible D gene is TRBD1 (6 bases). The CDR3 covers 17 residues. Between the trimmed V and J ends, which lost 5 bases and 1 base, there was a span of 21 bases. The V gene's germline CDR1 is ENHRY and CDR2 SYGVKD. CDR3 coding DNA: TGTGCCATCAGTTCCCCTACCCTGACAGGTACTTCCTACGAGCAGTACTTC. It codes for CAISSPTLTGTSYEQYF.

This chain connects TRBV6-1 to TRBJ2-2; D gene unclear. The CDR3 runs 16 residues. CDR1 is MNHNS, CDR2 SASEGT, per germline. The V end lost 7 bases, the J end lost 5 bases, and 20 bases lay between the germline ends. CDR3 coding DNA: TGTGCCAGCAACCGACTCTTAAGTAGTGAAACCGGGGAGCTGTTTTTT. Translating gives CASNRLLSSETGELFF.

Comments on this clonotype: A much larger clone is a single base away; this may be a read error. The conserved closing phenylalanine or tryptophan is absent in this CDR3, likely reflecting a read error. The J gene is TRBJ1-5, the V gene TRBV6-1, with D maybe TRBD1 (5 bases). CDR1 and CDR2 (germline): MNHNS, SASEGT. The CDR3 has 16 residues. The CDR3 DNA follows: TGTGCCATCAGTCCCAACGGGGCCAATAGCAATCAGCCCCAGCATTCT. It translates to CAISPNGANSNQPQHS.

As to this clonotype: One junction end does not reproduce the germline sequence, and a read error may be involved. This chain joins TRBV10-3 and TRBJ1-1; D gene unclear. The CDR3 runs 15 residues. In germline, CDR1 is ENHRY, CDR2 SYGVKD. The CDR3 DNA follows: TGTGCCAGCAGTTTGGGAGGGTCTGGGAACACTGAAGCTTTCTTT. Protein sequence: CASSLGGSGNTEAFF.

The table lists this clonotype with many counts. The J gene is TRBJ2-7, the V gene TRBV10-3; 8 bases map to TRBD2. Trimming removed 7 bases from V and 5 bases from J; junction bases left unmatched: 16. The CDR3 totals 16 residues. Germline loops: CDR1 ENHRY, CDR2 SYGVKD. The CDR3 sequence is CAIMKGQAAGVDEQYF. DNA for the CDR3: TGTGCCATCATGAAGGGGCAGGCAGCGGGAGTCGACGAGCAGTACTTC.